This T cell receptor beta chain emerged from a study of blood T cells in healthy people across ages. CDR3 length equals 13 residues. Germline lookup yields CDR1 SNHLY and CDR2 FYNNEI. The ends lost 6 bases at V and 9 bases at J; junction bases unmatched: 6. With a J-beta primer mix and a sample-barcoded 5' primer, a second PCR ran about 6 to 11 cycles. A tag from a template-switch adaptor with 12 random nucleotides marked each cDNA molecule. Each sample provided no less than 2.5 million CDR3-containing paired-end reads. TCRdb processed the 5' RACE reads anew with MiXCR; each CDR3 protein has one entry. The sample shows over 1.5 million distinct CDR3 sequences, roughly 50% of them seen only once. Study-wide results and limits: It was held that diversity estimates obtained from one million T cells represented underestimates.

Comments on this clonotype: The antigen is unknown.

The rearrangement uses TRBV2 and TRBJ2-1, with 9 bases fitting TRBD2. This TCR derives from a woman aged 40 to 50 in good health. Sequences were obtained from blood. In DNA, the CDR3 is TGTGCCAGCAGGGCCGGGACTAGCACTGAGCAGTTCTTC. Encoded protein: CASRAGTSTEQFF.